This TCR beta chain comes out of a study of blood T cell repertoires in COVID-19. Study-wide context: Sources were T cells, B-cell-depleted T cells, or PBMCs; the material itself was cDNA or gDNA.

V shed 0 bases and J 0 bases; nucleotides not matched to a gene: 5. This CDR3 spans 17 amino acids. Libraries were prepared by immunoSEQ multiplex PCR; TCRdb keeps only in-frame clonotypes and omits some of them. The table has some 130,000 clones, approximately 70% seen once. The rearrangement links TRBV23-1 to TRBJ2-4, with 7 nucleotides matching TRBD2. TRBV23-1 is designated an ORF whose function remains uncertain. This TCR was recovered from a woman between 70 and 85 years old with acute or convalescent COVID-19. The material sequenced was peripheral blood. DNA for the CDR3: TGCGCCAGCAGTCAATCGGGAGGGTCTCTAGCCAAAAACATTCAGTACTTC. It is translated as CASSQSGGSLAKNIQYF.